The rows below give T cell receptor beta chains drawn from one sample of a study of shared clonotypes between healthy human individuals. The protocol was immunoSEQ multiplex PCR, while the TCRdb copy is restricted to in-frame clones and leaves out a portion. In the table there are fewer than 500,000 clones, roughly 79% of which are singletons. The sample consisted of PBMCs. These receptor sequences come from a woman aged 40-49 years in good health. Some clones in this sample may be carry-over from other donors' samples. CDR3s include the opening cysteine and the closing phenylalanine or tryptophan. The D gene is left open where the match is weak. Expanded clones get a size class; other rows say once, few or many, or leave the size out.

J gene	D gene	V gene	clone size	CDR3 DNA	CDR3 protein
TRBJ1-1	TRBD1	TRBV4-3	NA	TGCGCCAGCAGCCGTTCAGGGGGTATCACTGAAGCTTTCTTT	CASSRSGGITEAFF
TRBJ1-5	NA	TRBV7-3	NA	TGTGCCAGCAGCGAACCGGACCGACAGCGTAGGGGCAATCAGCCCCAGCATTTT	CASSEPDRQRRGNQPQHF
TRBJ2-5	TRBD2	TRBV11-2	NA	TGTGCCAGCAGCTTAGATCGCGCTAGCGGGCAAGAGACCCAGTACTTC	CASSLDRASGQETQYF
TRBJ2-7	NA	TRBV5-4	NA	TGTGCCAGCAGCTTGGATGGCGGCGTCGGCGAGCAGTACTTC	CASSLDGGVGEQYF
TRBJ2-1	NA	TRBV18	NA	TGTGCCAGCTCACCGCAAGCCGGGACGGGGACCTACAATGAGCAGTTCTTC	CASSPQAGTGTYNEQFF
TRBJ2-3	TRBD1	TRBV9	NA	TGTGCCAGCAGCGTGGGACAGCTCACAGATACGCAGTATTTT	CASSVGQLTDTQYF
TRBJ2-1	NA	TRBV28	NA	TGTGCCAGCAGTAACGGGGTGAATGAGCAGTTCTTC	CASSNGVNEQFF
TRBJ2-5	NA	TRBV9	NA	TGTGCCAGCAGCCGTGTTCACCAAGAGACCCAGTACTTC	CASSRVHQETQYF
TRBJ2-7	NA	TRBV28	NA	TGTGCCAGCAGTTTCAACCCTTACGAGCAGTACTTC	CASSFNPYEQYF
TRBJ2-7	NA	TRBV18	NA	TGTGCCAGCTCACCATCAGGGGAGAACGAGCAGTACTTC	CASSPSGENEQYF
TRBJ2-1	TRBD1	TRBV30	NA	TGTGCCTGGAGTCCGGGACAGATGCGCAATGAGCAGTTCTTC	CAWSPGQMRNEQFF
TRBJ2-1	TRBD1	TRBV12-5	once	TGTGCTAGTGGTCCTACGGGACAGAGCTCCTACAATGAGCAGTTCTTC	CASGPTGQSSYNEQFF
TRBJ2-3	NA	TRBV5-1	NA	TGCGCCAGCAGCAAGGTGAGAGGCAGAACCAGCACAGATACGCAGTATTTT	CASSKVRGRTSTDTQYF
TRBJ1-3	TRBD1	TRBV4-3	NA	TGCGCCAGCAGCCAACAGACAGGGGCTGGAAACACCATATATTTT	CASSQQTGAGNTIYF
TRBJ1-1	TRBD1	TRBV13	NA	TGTGCCAGCAGCCGGGACAGGGTGAACACTGAAGCTTTCTTT	CASSRDRVNTEAFF